This passage covers 27 T cell receptor beta chains from one sample sequenced in a study of metastatic and nonmetastatic thyroid tumors. No treatment had been given to any patient before thyroid surgery. TCRdb reprocessed the PCR reads using MiXCR. Counted here are roughly 20,000 clones, just over 35% occurring once; the ten biggest clones make up approximately 30%. The specimen sequenced was tumor tissue. The source is a female donor with papillary thyroid cancer or a benign thyroid nodule (not recorded which). Some clones in this sample may be carry-over from other donors' samples.

CDR3 DNA sequence: TGTGCCAGCAGCCCCTCTCTAGCGGGAACATACGAGCAGTACTTC. It is translated as CASSPSLAGTYEQYF. The rearrangement joins TRBV11-2 to TRBJ2-7, with TRBD2 identical over 9 bases. After removal of 5 bases from V and 4 bases from J, the junction contained 9 bases not matched to a gene. CDR1 and CDR2 (germline): SGHAT, FQNNGV. The CDR3 has 15 amino acids.

This clone was seen more than once but under ten times. V and J are TRBV5-1 and TRBJ2-7, with 7 nucleotides matching TRBD1. Germline-derived CDR1 and CDR2 are SGHRS and YFSETQ. CDR3 length equals 14 residues. The trim removed 4 bases at V and 5 bases at J, leaving 9 bases unmatched. CDR3 nucleotides: TGCGCCAGCAGCCCAAACTTGCAGGGGGACGAGCAGTACTTC. This codes for CASSPNLQGDEQYF.

This clone was observed a few times. V and J are TRBV28 and TRBJ2-7; tentative D call: TRBD2 (6 bases). Germline V lookup: CDR1 MDHEN, CDR2 SYDVKM. V was cut by 2 bases and J by 7 bases, with 15 bases left in between. CDR3 length: 14 amino acids. CDR3 loop: CASSLGGILREQYF. The CDR3 DNA follows: TGTGCCAGCAGTTTAGGAGGGATCCTCCGGGAGCAGTACTTC.

This clone is a singleton in its sample. The CDR3 coding sequence is TGTGCCAGCAGTTTAATAGGACTAGCGCCAGAAGAGACCCAGTACTTC. Translation: CASSLIGLAPEETQYF. The chain is built from TRBV28 and TRBJ2-5; 9 bases fit TRBD2. Germline CDR1 reads MDHEN; CDR2 reads SYDVKM. V was pared by 2 bases and J by 3 bases, with 7 bases of the junction left unmatched. The CDR3 sequence is 16 residues long. Filled out from reference TRBV28 and TRBJ2-5, the complete variable domain reads DVKVTQSSRYLVKRTGEKVFLECVQDMDHENMFWYRQDPGLGLRLIYFSYDVKMKEKGDIPEGYSVSREKKERFSLILESASTNQTSMYLCASSLIGLAPEETQYFGPGTRLLVL.

The chain employs TRBV28 and TRBJ1-2; D call uncertain. The germline gives CDR1 MDHEN, CDR2 SYDVKM. CDR3 length: 11 amino acids. Trimming stripped 3 bases from V and 8 bases from J, with 7 bases between. In DNA, the CDR3 is TGTGCCAGCAGTTTGGACCTAGGCTACACCTTC. This sequence encodes CASSLDLGYTF.

The chain couples TRBV28 to TRBJ1-1, with D possibly being TRBD1 (5 bases). Between the trimmed V and J ends, which lost 6 bases and 0 bases, there was a span of 8 bases. The germline V gene has CDR1 MDHEN and CDR2 SYDVKM. CDR3 length: 13 residues. The CDR3 protein is CASRTGLNTEAFF. Here the CDR3 DNA reads TGTGCCAGCAGAACAGGACTGAACACTGAAGCTTTCTTT.

This chain links TRBV27 with TRBJ1-6; TRBD1 is a possible D gene (5 bases). V lost 3 bases to trimming and J lost 8 bases, with 11 bases between them. Germline V lookup: CDR1 MNHEY, CDR2 SMNVEV (reference sequence). The CDR3 runs 14 residues. CDR3 coding DNA: TGTGCCAGCAGTTTGGGGGGATTGGATTCACCCCTCCACTTT. Translating it yields CASSLGGLDSPLHF.

This chain connects TRBV7-2 to TRBJ2-5; D possibly matches TRBD1 or TRBD2 (5 bases each). CDR3 length equals 15 residues. Trimming cost V 1 base and J 5 bases, with 14 bases left between them. CDR1 is SGHTA, CDR2 FQGNSA, per germline. CDR3 coding DNA: TGTGCCAGCAGCTTAGTTGGGGCCAGAGGGGAGACCCAGTACTTC. It codes for CASSLVGARGETQYF.

This sequence joins TRBV7-8 and TRBJ2-7; 9 nucleotides line up with TRBD1. Germline trimming cut 6 bases from V and 2 bases from J; bases unmatched to any gene: 8. This CDR3 is built from 15 residues. Germline assignment: CDR1 SGHVS and CDR2 FQNEAQ. This CDR3 reads CASSTGTGTAYEQYF. In nucleotides, the CDR3 is TGTGCCAGCAGTACCGGGACAGGGACCGCCTACGAGCAGTACTTC.

The rearrangement links TRBV30 to TRBJ2-7; D gene unclear. V lost 7 bases and J lost 1, with 8 bases in between. The CDR3 totals 11 residues. CDR1 is GTSNPN and CDR2 is SVGIG in the germline V gene (reference sequence). CDR3 protein: CASRSSYEQYF. The CDR3 DNA follows: TGTGCCTCTCGTTCATCCTACGAGCAGTACTTC.

Only a few counts were recorded for this clone. The chain recombines TRBV6-1 with TRBJ1-5, with D hard to call. Germline CDR1 and CDR2: MNHNS and SASEGT. This CDR3 region has 13 residues. V gave up 3 bases and J gave up 9 bases, with 12 bases separating them. The CDR3 sequence is CASSDEGGSPQHF. In nucleotides, the CDR3 is TGTGCCAGCAGTGACGAGGGAGGGTCGCCCCAGCATTTT.

This clone was seen a few times. The V call is TRBV27, the J call TRBJ2-3; D gene uncertain. CDR1 is MNHEY, CDR2 SMNVEV, per germline (reference sequence). Trimming removed 4 bases at V and 1 base at J, with 18 bases between. The CDR3 is 17 amino acids. CDR3 loop: CASSSAFLARGTDTQYF. The CDR3 DNA is TGTGCCAGCAGTTCCGCCTTTTTAGCAAGGGGCACAGATACGCAGTATTTT.

V gene TRBV13 combines with J gene TRBJ2-1; 14 nucleotides align to TRBD2. Germline V gene lookup returns CDR1 PRHDT and CDR2 FYEKMQ (reference sequence). V trimming: 7 bases; J trimming: 9 bases; junction bases outside the gene matches: 20. The CDR3 runs to 19 residues. CDR3 nucleotides: TGTGCCAGCATCTCGTGGGGCCTGAGGACTAGCGGGAGGATCGGTGAGCAGTTCTTC. Its protein is CASISWGLRTSGRIGEQFF.

This clone has a handful of counts. The CDR3 region has the DNA TGTGCCAGCAGTGGACAACAGGGGGCGGATTCACCCCTCCACTTT. The encoded protein is CASSGQQGADSPLHF. V is TRBV6-1 and J is TRBJ1-6, with TRBD1 identical over 9 bases. The J segment lost 8 bases and the V segment lost 4 bases, leaving 6 bases of the junction unmatched. The CDR3 runs to 15 residues. Germline CDR1 MNHNS, CDR2 SASEGT.

On this clone: One end of the junction varies from germline; a read error may be responsible. J is TRBJ2-1 and V is TRBV7-7; the D is unclear. This CDR3 contains 13 residues. Germline CDR1 SSHAT, CDR2 FNYEAQ (reference sequence). The CDR3 coding sequence is TGTGCTAGCAGCTCCGATCTAGGCACAAAGCAGTTCTTC. Translating it yields CASSSDLGTKQFF.

This chain uses TRBV5-6 with TRBJ2-3; D unresolved. V lost 0 bases and J 1 base, leaving 3 bases between the germline ends. CDR1 SGHDT and CDR2 YYEEEE come from the germline V gene. CDR3 length: 13 amino acids. The CDR3 DNA follows: TGTGCCAGCAGCTTGGCAGGCACAGATACGCAGTATTTT. Translating it yields CASSLAGTDTQYF.

The CDR3 region is CASSLSGSNTGELFF. The CDR3 DNA is TGTGCCAGCAGCTTGTCGGGCTCGAACACCGGGGAGCTGTTTTTT. The V call is TRBV11-2, the J call TRBJ2-2; D call uncertain. CDR3 length: 15 amino acids. Germline V CDR1 and CDR2: SGHAT, FQNNGV. Trimming took 3 bases from V and 0 from J, leaving 8 bases between them.

This clone showed up just a few times. This chain uses TRBV6-2 or TRBV6-3 with TRBJ1-1, with D possibly being TRBD1 (5 bases). V lost 4 bases and J 5 bases, leaving 14 bases between the germline ends. The germline gives CDR1 MNHEY, CDR2 SVGEGT. The CDR3 spans 14 residues. The CDR3 bases are TGTGCCAGCAGTTCCTCAAACTGGGGGACTGAAGCTTTCTTT. This translates into CASSSSNWGTEAFF.

J is TRBJ2-7 and V is TRBV20-1; D is possibly TRBD1 (5 bases). CDR1 is DFQATT and CDR2 is SNEGSKA in the germline V gene (reference sequence). The ends were cut back, 5 bases at V and 4 bases at J, with 24 bases in the middle. CDR3 length equals 16 residues. CDR3 protein: CSASIILRGLRYEQYF. CDR3 in DNA: TGCAGTGCTTCTATAATCCTTAGGGGATTAAGGTACGAGCAGTACTTC.

This clone has a handful of counts. The V call is TRBV12-3 or TRBV12-4, the J call TRBJ1-2; D call uncertain. This CDR3 comprises 13 residues. The germline V and J ends were trimmed by 0 bases and 4 bases, with 6 bases remaining between them. The CDR3 DNA reads as TGTGCCAGCAGTTTAGCCCGGATCTATGGCTACACCTTC. It translates to CASSLARIYGYTF.

The chain is built from TRBV7-2 and TRBJ2-3; D is uncertain. With 5 bases removed from V and 0 bases from J, the gap between germline ends came to 6 bases. Looked up from germline, CDR1 is SGHTA and CDR2 is FQGNSA. The CDR3 spans 13 residues. CDR3 region: CASSLLSTDTQYF. CDR3 sequence (DNA): TGTGCCAGCAGCCTCCTGAGCACAGATACGCAGTATTTT. Supplemented by reference TRBV7-2 and TRBJ2-3, the full variable domain reads GAGVSQSPSNKVTEKGKDVELRCDPISGHTALYWYRQSLGQGLEFLIYFQGNSAPDKSGLPSDRFSAERTGGSVSTLTIQRTQQEDSAVYLCASSLLSTDTQYFGPGTRLTVL.

This clone is large (0.1 to 1%) by share. The chain joins TRBV28 to TRBJ1-5; D not resolved. CDR3 length: 16 amino acids. The germline V gene has CDR1 MDHEN and CDR2 SYDVKM. V lost 5 bases, J lost 0 bases, and 14 bases lay in between. The CDR3 sequence is CASSPLSGGSNQPQHF. DNA for the CDR3: TGTGCCAGCAGTCCCCTTAGTGGCGGTAGCAATCAGCCCCAGCATTTT.

This sequence joins TRBV10-3 and TRBJ2-7, with D perhaps being TRBD1 or TRBD2 (6 bases each). The CDR3 loop spans 13 amino acids. CDR1 ENHRY and CDR2 SYGVKD come from the germline V gene. V lost 10 bases and J lost 3, with 16 bases in between. CDR3 amino acids: CATRGVGSYEQYF. In nucleotides, the CDR3 is TGTGCCACTAGGGGGGTAGGGAGCTACGAGCAGTACTTC.

This chain joins TRBV6-1 and TRBJ2-5; 7 bases align to TRBD1. The trim removed 5 bases at V and 2 bases at J, leaving 8 bases unmatched. The CDR3 runs to 15 residues. CDR1 is MNHNS, CDR2 SASEGT, per germline. The CDR3 reads CASSINRGWQETQYF. CDR3 DNA sequence: TGTGCCAGCAGTATAAACAGGGGTTGGCAAGAGACCCAGTACTTC.

In its sample, this clone was seen a few times. V usage is TRBV20-1 and J usage is TRBJ1-1; D may be TRBD1 (5 bases). Germline CDR1 and CDR2: DFQATT and SNEGSKA (reference sequence). Trimming shortened V by 2 bases and J by 3 bases, and 22 bases separated the two germline ends. The CDR3 runs 17 residues. In DNA form, the CDR3 reads TGCAGTGCTAGACCTAGACAGATCCACCCTGGGGACACTGAAGCTTTCTTT. It is translated as CSARPRQIHPGDTEAFF.

In this sample, this clone turned up a few times. The chain has TRBV7-2 and TRBJ2-7; D is unclear. There are 13 residues in the CDR3. V lost 1 base, J lost 6 bases, and 10 bases lay in between. Per the germline V gene, CDR1 is SGHTA and CDR2 is FQGNSA. CDR3 in amino acids: CASSLDWNGEQYF. CDR3 bases: TGTGCCAGCAGCTTAGATTGGAATGGCGAGCAGTACTTC.

This clone came up a few times. The rearrangement joins TRBV12-3 or TRBV12-4 to TRBJ1-5; D gene uncertain. The V end lost 1 base, the J end lost 5 bases, and 3 bases lay between the germline ends. The CDR3 runs 12 residues. The CDR3 coding sequence is TGTGCCAGCAGTTTAGATGATCAGCCCCAGCATTTT. It specifies CASSLDDQPQHF.